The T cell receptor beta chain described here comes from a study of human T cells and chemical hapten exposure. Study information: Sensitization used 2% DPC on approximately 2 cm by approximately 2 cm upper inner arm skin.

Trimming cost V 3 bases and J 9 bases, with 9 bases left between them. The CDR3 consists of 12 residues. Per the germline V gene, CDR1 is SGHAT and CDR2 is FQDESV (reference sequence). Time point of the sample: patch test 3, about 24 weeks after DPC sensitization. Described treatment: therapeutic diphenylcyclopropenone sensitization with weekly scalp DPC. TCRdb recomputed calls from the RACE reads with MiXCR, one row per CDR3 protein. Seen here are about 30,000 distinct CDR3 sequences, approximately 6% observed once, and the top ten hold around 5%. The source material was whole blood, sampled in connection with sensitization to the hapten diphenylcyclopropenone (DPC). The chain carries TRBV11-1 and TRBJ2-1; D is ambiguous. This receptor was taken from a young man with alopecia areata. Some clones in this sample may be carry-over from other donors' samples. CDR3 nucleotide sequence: TGTGCCAGCAGCTTTGAGGTCCGTGAGCAGTTCTTC. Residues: CASSFEVREQFF.